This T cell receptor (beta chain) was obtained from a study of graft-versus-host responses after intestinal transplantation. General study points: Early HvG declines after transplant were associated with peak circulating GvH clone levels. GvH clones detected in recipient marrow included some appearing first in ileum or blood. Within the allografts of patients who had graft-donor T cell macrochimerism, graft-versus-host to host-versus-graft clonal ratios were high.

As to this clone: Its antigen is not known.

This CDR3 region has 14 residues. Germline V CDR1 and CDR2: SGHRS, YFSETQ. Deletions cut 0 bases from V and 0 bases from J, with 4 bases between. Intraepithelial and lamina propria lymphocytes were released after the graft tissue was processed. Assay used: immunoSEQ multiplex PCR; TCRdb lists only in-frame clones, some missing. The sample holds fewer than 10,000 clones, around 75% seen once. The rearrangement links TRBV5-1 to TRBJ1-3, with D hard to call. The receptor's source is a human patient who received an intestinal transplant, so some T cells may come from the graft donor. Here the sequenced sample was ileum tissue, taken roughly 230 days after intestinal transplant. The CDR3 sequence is CASSLDSSGNTIYF. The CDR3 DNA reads TGCGCCAGCAGCTTGGACAGCTCTGGAAACACCATATATTTT.